Below are 18 T cell receptor beta chains sequenced from a single sample in a study of cytotoxic CD8 clonotypes in ibrutinib-treated CLL. Produced via immunoSEQ multiplex PCR; TCRdb's table is partial and in-frame only. The data contain fewer than 100,000 clones, about 82% of them seen just once; the ten biggest clones take up over 5%. The sequenced sample was PBMCs, obtained before ibrutinib treatment. The receptors were gathered from a human donor with chronic lymphocytic leukemia.

V is TRBV9 and J is TRBJ2-1; 11 bases align to TRBD2. Per germline, CDR1 SGDLS and CDR2 YYNGEE. V shed 4 bases, J shed 5 bases, and the junction held 8 bases outside the gene matches. The CDR3 runs 16 residues. CDR3 residues: CASSTTPGLADNEQFF. The CDR3 DNA sequence: TGTGCCAGCAGCACGACACCGGGACTAGCGGACAATGAGCAGTTCTTC. The whole variable domain, remainder taken from reference TRBV9 and TRBJ2-1, is DSGVTQTPKHLITATGQRVTLRCSPRSGDLSVYWYQQSLDQGLQFLIQYYNGEERAKGNILERFSAQQFPDLHSELNLSSLELGDSALYFCASSTTPGLADNEQFFGPGTRLTVL.

The V call is TRBV2, the J call TRBJ2-7; D call uncertain. The V end lost 4 bases, the J end lost 7 bases, and 5 bases lay between the germline ends. Germline V gene data show CDR1 as SNHLY and CDR2 as FYNNEI. This CDR3 is 10 amino acids long. The DNA of the CDR3 is TGTGCCAGCAGTGGGCCAGAGCAGTACTTC. It is translated as CASSGPEQYF.

J is TRBJ1-2 and V is TRBV7-6, with D hard to call. The CDR3 is 13 amino acids. Looked up from germline, CDR1 is SGHVS and CDR2 is FNYEAQ. Trimming left V 3 bases short and J 2 bases short, with 7 bases between. The CDR3 DNA is TGTGCCAGCAGCTTGGCGGAGAACTATGGCTACACCTTC. Protein: CASSLAENYGYTF.

This clone is medium-sized in the sample. The chain combines TRBV4-1 with TRBJ2-2, with TRBD2 as a possible D gene (6 bases). Per germline, CDR1 MGHRA and CDR2 YSYEKL. CDR3 length: 14 residues. V gave up 0 bases and J gave up 9 bases, with 11 bases separating them. The CDR3 sequence is CASSQDQGGRELFF. CDR3 nucleotides: TGCGCCAGCAGCCAAGATCAGGGAGGCCGGGAGCTGTTTTTT.

The V call is TRBV4-2, the J call TRBJ1-1, with D possibly TRBD1 on 5 matching bases. There are 14 residues in the CDR3. Trimming pared 1 base from V and 7 bases from J, leaving 13 bases between. Germline-derived CDR1 and CDR2 are LGHNA and YNFKEQ. CDR3 sequence: CASSQAILGGEAFF. Written as DNA, the CDR3 is TGTGCCAGCAGCCAAGCCATTTTGGGGGGTGAAGCTTTCTTT.

The CDR3 coding sequence is TGTGCCAGTAGTGGTCAACTGCAAGAGACCCAGTACTTC. Translated: CASSGQLQETQYF. This sequence joins TRBV19 and TRBJ2-5, with unresolved D. Germline CDR1 LNHDA, CDR2 SQIVND (reference sequence). V lost 5 bases and J lost 2, with 9 bases in between. The CDR3 is 13 amino acids.

V gene TRBV7-9 combines with J gene TRBJ2-7, with TRBD2 matching 9 bases. This CDR3 is 17 amino acids long. CDR1 and CDR2 from the germline V gene are SEHNR and FQNEAQ (reference sequence). Trimming at V came to 4 bases and at J to 3 bases, leaving 13 bases not matched to a gene. The CDR3 region is CASSSFNSGRAGYEQYF. The CDR3 nucleotides are TGTGCCAGCAGCTCCTTTAATAGCGGGAGAGCGGGCTACGAGCAGTACTTC.

V gene TRBV15 combines with J gene TRBJ1-2, with 8 bases that match TRBD1. CDR3 length equals 17 residues. CDR1 and CDR2 (germline): LNHNV, YYDKDF (reference sequence). J was trimmed by 0 bases and V by 0 bases; bases with no gene match: 6. The CDR3: CATSRDLTGGANYGYTF. CDR3 sequence (DNA): TGTGCCACCAGCAGAGATCTAACAGGGGGGGCTAACTATGGCTACACCTTC.

The genes are TRBV5-4 and TRBJ2-2; TRBD2 matches at 7 bases. In germline, CDR1 is SGHNT, CDR2 YYREEE (reference sequence). This CDR3 has 13 residues. V gave up 3 bases and J gave up 4 bases; unmatched junction bases: 0. Here the CDR3 DNA reads TGTGCCAGCAGCTCTAGCGGCACCGGGGAGCTGTTTTTT. As protein: CASSSSGTGELFF. The whole variable domain, remainder taken from reference TRBV5-4 and TRBJ2-2, is ETGVTQSPTHLIKTRGQQVTLRCSSQSGHNTVSWYQQALGQGPQFIFQYYREEENGRGNFPPRFSGLQFPNYSSELNVNALELDDSALYLCASSSSGTGELFFGEGSRLTVL.

The chain joins TRBV6-6 to TRBJ1-5; D not resolved. Per germline, CDR1 MNHNY and CDR2 SVGAGI (reference sequence). Trimming took off 7 bases at V and 4 bases at J, with 11 bases between the two ends. This CDR3 spans 13 amino acids. The CDR3 region is CASTPRVNQPQHF. CDR3 in DNA: TGTGCCAGCACCCCTCGGGTTAATCAGCCCCAGCATTTT.

The chain employs TRBV12-5 and TRBJ2-3; D possibly corresponds to TRBD1 (5 bases). The CDR3 has 16 amino acids. The germline V gene has CDR1 LGHNT and CDR2 FRNRAP. V gave up 2 bases and J gave up 1 base, with 13 bases separating them. CDR3 coding DNA: TGTGCTAGTGGTTTGTTCAGGGAATTAGGCACAGATACGCAGTATTTT. Its protein is CASGLFRELGTDTQYF.

The chain has TRBV28 and TRBJ2-5, with 7 bases identical to TRBD1. Trimming took 6 bases from V and 7 from J; bases not matched to a gene: 14. The CDR3 runs to 15 residues. CDR1 MDHEN and CDR2 SYDVKM come from the germline V gene. The CDR3 nucleotides are TGTGCCAGCAGCCCACCCGGACAGGCTTTCGGGACCCAGTACTTC. It encodes CASSPPGQAFGTQYF.

The chain combines TRBV5-6 with TRBJ1-1, with D maybe TRBD1 (5 bases). V lost 2 bases to trimming and J lost 4 bases, with 9 bases between them. The CDR3 length is 13 residues. Germline loops: CDR1 SGHDT, CDR2 YYEEEE. The CDR3 DNA reads TGTGCCAGCAGCTTTAGGCAGGGCACTGAAGCTTTCTTT. Its translation is CASSFRQGTEAFF.

The gene calls are TRBV28 and TRBJ2-7; a weak D match, TRBD1 (6 bases). This CDR3 has 17 residues. Trimming left V 5 bases short and J 5 bases short, with 25 bases between. From germline, CDR1 is MDHEN and CDR2 SYDVKM. The chain's CDR3 is CASSVPVGTGQRNEQYF. The CDR3 DNA is TGTGCCAGCAGTGTTCCTGTTGGTACGGGACAAAGGAACGAGCAGTACTTC.

The chain has TRBV4-2 and TRBJ2-1, with 9 bases identical to TRBD2. CDR1 and CDR2 (germline): LGHNA, YNFKEQ. The CDR3 extends over 16 amino acids. V shed 3 bases and J 4 bases; nucleotides not matched to a gene: 7. CDR3 sequence reads: CASSQYLREGYNEQFF. In DNA, the CDR3 is TGTGCCAGCAGCCAGTACCTGCGGGAGGGATACAATGAGCAGTTCTTC.

This chain links TRBV18 with TRBJ2-2; TRBD1 matches at 9 bases. V was pared by 4 bases and J by 4 bases, with 10 bases of the junction left unmatched. This CDR3 comprises 17 residues. Germline V gene lookup returns CDR1 KGHSH and CDR2 LQKENI. CDR3 nucleotides: TGTGCCAGCTCACTAACACCGGGACAGGGTGTCACCGGGGAGCTGTTTTTT. This codes for CASSLTPGQGVTGELFF.

The DNA of the CDR3 is TGCGCCAGCAGCGGACGGACTAGCGGGAGGGGTTACGAGCAGTACTTC. This codes for CASSGRTSGRGYEQYF. The chain uses TRBV5-1 and TRBJ2-7, with TRBD2 matching 15 bases. The CDR3 consists of 16 residues. The trim removed 4 bases at V and 4 bases at J, leaving 6 bases unmatched. Per the germline V gene, CDR1 is SGHRS and CDR2 is YFSETQ.

This clone was seen only a few times. J is TRBJ2-6 and V is TRBV2; no definite D call. Trimming took off 4 bases at V and 4 bases at J, with 14 bases between the two ends. Germline loops: CDR1 SNHLY, CDR2 FYNNEI. The CDR3 sequence is 16 residues long. CDR3 sequence (DNA): TGTGCCAGCAGTGGGGTATTGGGATACGGGGCCAACGTCCTGACTTTC. Residues: CASSGVLGYGANVLTF.